The 30 T cell receptor beta chains presented below share a single source sample, sequenced in a study of cytotoxic CD8 clonotypes in ibrutinib-treated CLL. Clones were sequenced by immunoSEQ multiplex PCR, and TCRdb holds only the in-frame ones, with some missing. The data contain some 200,000 clones, 70% of them seen just once; the ten biggest clones take up roughly 6.4%. The sample was PBMCs, taken after 12 months of ibrutinib treatment. These receptors came from a human donor with chronic lymphocytic leukemia.

At least ten counts were recorded for this clone. The chain is built from TRBV10-2 and TRBJ2-1, with 7 nucleotides matching TRBD1. Unmatched junction bases numbered 5, after V lost 7 bases and J lost 5 bases. The CDR3 totals 13 residues. CDR1 and CDR2 from the germline V gene are WSHSY and SAAADI. CDR3 in amino acids: CASTRTGHNEQFF. The CDR3 region has the DNA TGCGCCAGCACCAGGACAGGACACAATGAGCAGTTCTTC.

This clone came up once. V usage is TRBV7-9 and J usage is TRBJ1-5, with unresolved D. Per germline, CDR1 SEHNR and CDR2 FQNEAQ (reference sequence). CDR3 size: 16 residues. The germline V and J ends were trimmed by 1 base and 3 bases, with 13 bases remaining between them. The CDR3 DNA sequence: TGTGCCAGCAGCTTAGAGGAGGAACTAAACAATCAGCCCCAGCATTTT. Its protein is CASSLEEELNNQPQHF. The full variable domain, in which reference TRBV7-9 and TRBJ1-5 provide the parts outside the CDR3, is DTGVSQNPRHKITKRGQNVTFRCDPISEHNRLYWYRQTLGQGPEFLTYFQNEAQLEKSRLLSDRFSAERPKGSFSTLEIQRTEQGDSAMYLCASSLEEELNNQPQHFGDGTRLSIL.

This chain uses TRBV30 with TRBJ1-4, with a possible D match to TRBD1 (5 bases). The CDR3 extends over 12 amino acids. Trimming cost V 5 bases and J 3 bases, with 7 bases left between them. Per the germline V gene, CDR1 is GTSNPN and CDR2 is SVGIG (reference sequence). The CDR3 spells CAWGGSNEKLFF. CDR3 bases: TGTGCCTGGGGGGGGTCTAATGAAAAACTGTTTTTT.

This clone was counted only a few times. The chain has TRBV5-1 and TRBJ2-3; 7 bases agree with TRBD2. V lost 6 bases, J lost 3 bases, and 7 bases stayed unmatched. This CDR3 has 14 residues. Germline assignment: CDR1 SGHRS and CDR2 YFSETQ. Here the CDR3 reads CASTATSLTDTQYF. The CDR3 nucleotides read TGCGCCAGCACCGCGACTAGCTTGACAGATACGCAGTATTTT.

The chain has TRBV13 and TRBJ1-2; unclear D gene. V was shortened by 2 bases and J by 7 bases, with 11 bases between the two germline ends. There are 13 residues in the CDR3. Germline CDR1 PRHDT, CDR2 FYEKMQ (reference sequence). The DNA of the CDR3 is TGTGCCAGCAGCTTATTAGAGCGAAGTGGCTACACCTTC. It translates to CASSLLERSGYTF.

CDR3 nucleotides: TGCAGCGTTGAGTTCGCCTCCTACAATGAGCAGTTCTTC. Translation: CSVEFASYNEQFF. The rearrangement links TRBV29-1 to TRBJ2-1; D gene uncertain. V lost 3 bases, J lost 0 bases, and 6 bases lay in between. The CDR3 totals 13 residues. Germline-derived CDR1 and CDR2 are SQVTM and ANQGSEA.

CDR3 region: CAWGIQAYNEQFF. DNA of the CDR3: TGTGCCTGGGGGATTCAAGCCTACAATGAGCAGTTCTTC. The V and J genes are TRBV30 and TRBJ2-1; no clear D gene. The CDR3 sequence is 13 residues long. The V gene lost 5 bases and the J gene lost 2 bases, with 10 bases spanning the gap. Germline CDR1 and CDR2: GTSNPN and SVGIG (reference sequence). Variable domain in full (rest from reference TRBV30 and TRBJ2-1): SQTIHQWPATLVQPVGSPLSLECTVEGTSNPNLYWYRQAAGRGLQLLFYSVGIGQISSEVPQNLSASRPQDRQFILSSKKLLLSDSGFYLCAWGIQAYNEQFFGPGTRLTVL.

The genes are TRBV29-1 and TRBJ2-7, with D unclear. Per germline, CDR1 SQVTM and CDR2 ANQGSEA. The CDR3 extends over 10 amino acids. The CDR3 spells CTVPDHEQYF. CDR3 in DNA: TGCACCGTCCCGGACCACGAGCAGTACTTC.

The chain recombines TRBV5-1 with TRBJ1-5, with 7 nucleotides matching TRBD1. Losses at the gene ends were 6 bases for V and 6 bases for J; bases not matched to a gene: 9. There are 14 residues in the CDR3. In germline, CDR1 is SGHRS, CDR2 YFSETQ. CDR3 region: CASTLSQGGQPQHF. Written as DNA, the CDR3 is TGCGCCAGCACCCTATCTCAGGGGGGTCAGCCCCAGCATTTT.

This chain links TRBV5-1 with TRBJ2-2, with 13 bases fitting TRBD2. Germline V gene sequence: CDR1 SGHRS, CDR2 YFSETQ. Trimming at V came to 5 bases and at J to 7 bases, leaving 8 bases not matched to a gene. There are 16 residues in the CDR3. In DNA form, the CDR3 reads TGCGCCAGCAGACTAGCGGGAGGGCCTCAGATCGGGGAGCTGTTTTTT. Its translation is CASRLAGGPQIGELFF.

The V and J genes are TRBV7-3 and TRBJ2-1; 8 nucleotides align to TRBD2. The trim removed 5 bases at V and 6 bases at J, leaving 12 bases unmatched. The CDR3 has 16 amino acids. CDR1 is SGHTA, CDR2 FQGTGA, per germline. CDR3 nucleotide sequence: TGTGCCAGCAGCCCCTTGGGGAGCGGGAGAGGCAATGAGCAGTTCTTC. Protein: CASSPLGSGRGNEQFF. The complete variable domain, with remaining parts taken from reference TRBV7-3 and TRBJ2-1, reads GAGVSQTPSNKVTEKGKYVELRCDPISGHTALYWYRQSLGQGPEFLIYFQGTGAADDSGLPNDRFFAVRPEGSVSTLKIQRTERGDSAVYLCASSPLGSGRGNEQFFGPGTRLTVL.

This clone was seen at least ten times. V gene TRBV2 combines with J gene TRBJ2-3; no clear D gene. V lost 3 bases and J lost 1, with 5 bases in between. CDR3 length equals 13 residues. Germline CDR1 and CDR2: SNHLY and FYNNEI. CDR3 nucleotides: TGTGCCAGCAGTGATCTCCGCACAGATACGCAGTATTTT. Translation gives CASSDLRTDTQYF.

This rearrangement joins TRBV10-3 to TRBJ1-2; D remains unclear. From germline, CDR1 is ENHRY and CDR2 SYGVKD. V dropped 6 bases and J dropped 3 bases, with 14 bases sitting between them. This CDR3 comprises 14 residues. The CDR3 DNA reads as TGTGCCATCAGATCCGCCTTAAATGACTATGGCTACACCTTC. It translates to CAIRSALNDYGYTF.

V usage is TRBV5-5 and J usage is TRBJ1-2, with D uncertain. The CDR3 has 15 residues. Trimming took off 4 bases at V and 2 bases at J, with 15 bases between the two ends. Germline V lookup: CDR1 SGHKS, CDR2 YYEKEE (reference sequence). The chain's CDR3 is CASSQMYTGNYGYTF. Here the CDR3 DNA reads TGTGCCAGCAGCCAAATGTATACGGGCAACTATGGCTACACCTTC. Supplemented by reference TRBV5-5 and TRBJ1-2, the full variable domain reads DAGVTQSPTHLIKTRGQQVTLRCSPISGHKSVSWYQQVLGQGPQFIFQYYEKEERGRGNFPDRFSARQFPNYSSELNVNALLLGDSALYLCASSQMYTGNYGYTFGSGTRLTVV.

This rearrangement joins TRBV9 to TRBJ2-7; D possibly corresponds to TRBD1 (6 bases). The CDR3 contains 19 residues. Germline V gene lookup returns CDR1 SGDLS and CDR2 YYNGEE. The ends were cut back, 0 bases at V and 3 bases at J, with 25 bases in the middle. The chain's CDR3 is CASSVEGHRDPIIVYEQYF. In DNA, the CDR3 is TGTGCCAGCAGCGTAGAGGGGCACAGGGACCCCATAATCGTCTACGAGCAGTACTTC.

This chain links TRBV7-9 with TRBJ2-7; 10 bases align to TRBD2. J gave up 2 bases and V 5 bases, and 15 bases lay outside the gene matches. This CDR3 has 18 amino acids. Per the germline V gene, CDR1 is SEHNR and CDR2 is FQNEAQ (reference sequence). In nucleotides, the CDR3 is TGTGCCAGCAGCACATACGACCAGCGGGAGGGGATTCCCTACGAGCAGTACTTC. Its protein product is CASSTYDQREGIPYEQYF.

V usage is TRBV27 and J usage is TRBJ1-5; possible D gene TRBD1, 6 bases. Germline CDR1 MNHEY, CDR2 SMNVEV (reference sequence). The CDR3 sequence is 15 residues long. V was shortened by 5 bases and J by 2 bases, with 13 bases between the two germline ends. In nucleotides, the CDR3 is TGTGCCAGCAGTGATCAGGGGATGGGCAATCAGCCCCAGCATTTT. Translating it yields CASSDQGMGNQPQHF.

The V gene is TRBV9, the J gene TRBJ2-7; 10 positions agree with TRBD2. This CDR3 spans 17 amino acids. CDR1 is SGDLS and CDR2 is YYNGEE in the germline V gene. V dropped 3 bases and J dropped 0; count of bases not matched to a gene: 9. The CDR3 loop reads CASSGNPGLATSYEQYF. CDR3 DNA: TGTGCCAGCAGCGGCAATCCGGGACTAGCGACCTCCTACGAGCAGTACTTC.

The chain joins TRBV4-1 to TRBJ2-3; 7 bases match TRBD2. The CDR3 covers 17 residues. The V segment lost 0 bases and the J segment 7 bases; nucleotides outside the gene matches: 13. Germline V lookup: CDR1 MGHRA, CDR2 YSYEKL. CDR3 in amino acids: CASSQDGLAEVLYTQYF. DNA of the CDR3: TGCGCCAGCAGCCAAGATGGTCTAGCGGAGGTACTTTATACGCAGTATTTT.

The rearrangement uses TRBV2 and TRBJ1-2; D remains ambiguous. V was trimmed by 4 bases and J by 0 bases, leaving 6 bases between them. Germline values: CDR1 SNHLY, CDR2 FYNNEI. The CDR3 spans 13 residues. The DNA for the CDR3 is TGTGCCAGCAGTGCCCAGACTAACTATGGCTACACCTTC. This translates into CASSAQTNYGYTF.

The V call is TRBV4-1, the J call TRBJ2-5; the D gene is possibly TRBD2 (5 bases). The CDR3 covers 15 residues. The germline CDR1 and CDR2 sequences are MGHRA and YSYEKL. The V and J ends lost 5 bases and 2 bases respectively, with 15 bases between them. The CDR3 is CASSILFGEQETQYF. DNA of the CDR3: TGCGCCAGCAGCATACTATTCGGGGAGCAAGAGACCCAGTACTTC.

The V and J genes are TRBV7-2 and TRBJ2-1; TRBD2 matches 7 bases. Germline V gives CDR1 SGHTA, CDR2 FQGNSA. The CDR3 is 14 residues long. V lost 5 bases, J lost 4 bases, and 5 bases stayed unmatched. The CDR3 coding sequence is TGTGCCAGCAGCCCGAGCGGGGATTACAATGAGCAGTTCTTC. Its protein is CASSPSGDYNEQFF. The full variable domain, rest sourced from reference TRBV7-2 and TRBJ2-1, is GAGVSQSPSNKVTEKGKDVELRCDPISGHTALYWYRQSLGQGLEFLIYFQGNSAPDKSGLPSDRFSAERTGGSVSTLTIQRTQQEDSAVYLCASSPSGDYNEQFFGPGTRLTVL.

The chain joins TRBV7-2 to TRBJ2-2; 7 bases are a match to TRBD2. The CDR3 is 14 residues long. The J segment lost 3 bases and the V segment lost 6 bases, leaving 4 bases of the junction unmatched. Germline CDR1 is SGHTA and CDR2 is FQGNSA. The CDR3 sequence is CASRLAHYTGELFF. Written as DNA, the CDR3 is TGTGCCAGCAGACTAGCGCATTACACCGGGGAGCTGTTTTTT. The full variable domain, its missing parts supplied by reference TRBV7-2 and TRBJ2-2, is GAGVSQSPSNKVTEKGKDVELRCDPISGHTALYWYRQSLGQGLEFLIYFQGNSAPDKSGLPSDRFSAERTGGSVSTLTIQRTQQEDSAVYLCASRLAHYTGELFFGEGSRLTVL.

This chain connects TRBV14 to TRBJ2-7, with a possible D match to TRBD2 (5 bases). V shed 1 base and J shed 3 bases, with 13 bases lying between them. The CDR3 is 15 amino acids. Germline V gene sequence: CDR1 SGHDN, CDR2 FVKESK. CDR3 protein: CASSQGILAGYEQYF. The CDR3 coding sequence is TGTGCCAGCAGCCAAGGAATCCTAGCAGGCTACGAGCAGTACTTC.

This CDR3 is CASSLTGTAYEQYF. CDR3 nucleotide sequence: TGTGCCAGCAGTTTAACCGGGACAGCCTACGAGCAGTACTTC. The chain employs TRBV27 and TRBJ2-7; 7 bases align to TRBD1. The CDR3 sequence is 14 residues long. The germline gives CDR1 MNHEY, CDR2 SMNVEV (reference sequence). V lost 2 bases to trimming and J lost 2 bases; unmatched junction nucleotides: 3.

This clone is a singleton in its sample. This chain joins TRBV28 and TRBJ1-5, with a possible D match to TRBD1 (5 bases). The V gene lost 2 bases and the J gene lost 4 bases, with 9 bases spanning the gap. Germline loops: CDR1 MDHEN, CDR2 SYDVKM. The CDR3 is 14 residues long. CDR3 residues: CASSLRQGNQPQHF. In DNA, the CDR3 is TGTGCCAGCAGTTTAAGGCAGGGAAATCAGCCCCAGCATTTT.

This clone has a handful of counts. The rearrangement joins TRBV6-6 to TRBJ2-5; the D is unclear. The CDR3 runs to 12 residues. V was clipped by 4 bases and J by 5 bases, with 8 bases between them. Germline CDR1 reads MNHNY; CDR2 reads SVGAGI (reference sequence). As DNA, the CDR3 is TGTGCCAGCAGTTTCACGATTGAGACCCAGTACTTC. This encodes CASSFTIETQYF.

The CDR3 protein is CASSPPAGNTGELFF. The CDR3 DNA reads as TGTGCCAGCTCACCACCGGCGGGAAACACCGGGGAGCTGTTTTTT. The rearrangement links TRBV18 to TRBJ2-2; a possible D gene is TRBD2 (6 bases). V gave up 0 bases and J gave up 2 bases, with 7 bases separating them. The V gene's germline CDR1 is KGHSH and CDR2 LQKENI. The CDR3 is 15 amino acids.

This clone has more than one count but fewer than ten. The CDR3: CSVGGVTEAFF. DNA of the CDR3: TGCAGCGTTGGGGGGGTCACTGAAGCTTTCTTT. This sequence joins TRBV29-1 and TRBJ1-1, with D possibly TRBD1 on 5 matching bases. V lost 4 bases and J lost 4, with 7 bases in between. The CDR3 contains 11 residues. Germline V CDR1 and CDR2: SQVTM, ANQGSEA. Drawing the rest from reference TRBV29-1 and TRBJ1-1, the complete variable domain is SAVISQKPSRDICQRGTSLTIQCQVDSQVTMMFWYRQQPGQSLTLIATANQGSEATYESGFVIDKFPISRPNLTFSTLTVSNMSPEDSSIYLCSVGGVTEAFFGQGTRLTVV.

V gene TRBV2 combines with J gene TRBJ2-5, with TRBD1 matching over 9 bases. CDR3 length: 14 amino acids. V shed 9 bases, J shed 2 bases, and the junction held 7 bases outside the gene matches. CDR1 and CDR2 from the germline V gene are SNHLY and FYNNEI. CDR3 sequence: CASRTGDRQETQYF. In DNA, the CDR3 is TGTGCCAGTCGGACAGGGGATAGGCAAGAGACCCAGTACTTC. The variable domain in full, with the rest retrieved from reference TRBV2 and TRBJ2-5, is EPEVTQTPSHQVTQMGQEVILRCVPISNHLYFYWYRQILGQKVEFLVSFYNNEISEKSEIFDDQFSVERPDGSNFTLKIRSTKLEDSAMYFCASRTGDRQETQYFGPGTRLLVL.